The subject of this entry is one T cell receptor beta chain. Sequencing used immunoSEQ multiplex PCR; TCRdb keeps in-frame clones, though not all of them. Among over 150,000 clones listed, 85% to 95% were seen once. Germline V gene sequence: CDR1 MGHDK, CDR2 SYGVNS. Trimming removed 5 bases from V and 0 bases from J, with 7 bases in between. The CDR3 length is 13 residues. This specimen comes from a study of control samples from healthy donors and cancer patients. V and J are TRBV25-1 and TRBJ1-2; no clear D. This TCR derives from a man between 18 and 35 years old in good health. The sequenced sample consisted of blood. The CDR3, as DNA: TGTGCCAGCAGTTCTGACACTAACTATGGCTACACCTTC. Protein product: CASSSDTNYGYTF.